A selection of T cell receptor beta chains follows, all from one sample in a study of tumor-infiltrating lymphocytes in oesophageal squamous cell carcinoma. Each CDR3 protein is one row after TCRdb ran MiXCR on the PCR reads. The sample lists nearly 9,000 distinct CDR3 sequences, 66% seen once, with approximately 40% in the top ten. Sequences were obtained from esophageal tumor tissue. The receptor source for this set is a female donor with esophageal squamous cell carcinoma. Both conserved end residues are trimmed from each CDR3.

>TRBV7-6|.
ASSLVPGSSYEQY
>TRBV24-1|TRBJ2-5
ATSEGLAGGETQY
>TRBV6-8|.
ASRPTGLFNEQF
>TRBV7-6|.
ASSLGDPSGGYEQY
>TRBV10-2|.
ASSERTSLYEQY
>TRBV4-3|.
ASSQVASPDYEQY
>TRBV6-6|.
ASNSGYEQF
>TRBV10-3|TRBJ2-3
AISERTSGRTDTQY
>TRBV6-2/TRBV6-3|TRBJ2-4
ASRGGGTRGGGSYNEQY
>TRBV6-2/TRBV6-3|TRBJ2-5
ASRRSSGSFSEQY
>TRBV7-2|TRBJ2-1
ASSSNPDSPSYNEQF
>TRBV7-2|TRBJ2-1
ASSLAGVPYNEQF
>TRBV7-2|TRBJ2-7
ASSLVVGGLGGAYEQY
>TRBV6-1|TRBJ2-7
ASFPPQGKGLYEQY
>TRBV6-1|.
ASRDDSGWEQY
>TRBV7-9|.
ASSLARVNEQY
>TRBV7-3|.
ASSPGNTPYTGELF
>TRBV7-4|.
ASSLVRQRAGELKSSYNEQF
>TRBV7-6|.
ASSLERNEQF
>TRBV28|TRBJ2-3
ASSHPRGLAGGYTQY
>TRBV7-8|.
ASSLGSYEQY
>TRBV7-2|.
ASSTHLSQGETQY
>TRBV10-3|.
AISESRDRAREQY
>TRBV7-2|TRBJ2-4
ASSLVPSGTARNIQY
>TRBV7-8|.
ASSLIAESYEQY
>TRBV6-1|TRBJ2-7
ASSEALRYEQY
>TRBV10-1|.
ASSPSGVRGEQF
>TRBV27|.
ASTGGTPYNEQF
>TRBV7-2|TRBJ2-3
ASSLMRGDRAHTGELY
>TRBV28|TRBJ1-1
ASNRGRGGNTEAF
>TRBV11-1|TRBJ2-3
ASSLTGTGGTDTQY
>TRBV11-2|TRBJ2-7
ASSLDLGAGVTREQY
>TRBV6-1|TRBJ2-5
ASSRTGNGQETQY
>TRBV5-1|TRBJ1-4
ASSPPTNEKLF
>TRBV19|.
ASRDRDYGYT
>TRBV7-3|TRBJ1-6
ASSWDRDNSPLH
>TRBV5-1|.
ASSPGLAGRETQY
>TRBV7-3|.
ASSLAGGRHNEQF
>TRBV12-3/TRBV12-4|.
ASKKPGQGSHEQY
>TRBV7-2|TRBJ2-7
ASSIDRVYEQY
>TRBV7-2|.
ASSLAYRDRDGYT
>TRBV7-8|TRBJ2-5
ASSLVLVQGTQY